The 12 T cell receptor beta chains reported below all come from one sample, sequenced in a study of early T cells in non-severe SARS-CoV-2 infection. TCRdb redid the calling of the 5' RACE reads with MiXCR, one entry per CDR3 protein. The sample consists of about 90,000 distinct CDR3 sequences, approximately 15% of them appearing once. Sequencing input: whole blood. These receptors originate from an adult who was a healthcare worker with PCR-confirmed SARS-CoV-2 infection or an uninfected control (not recorded which).

CDR3 loop: CASSLVDRGLQNEQFF. CDR3 in DNA: TGTGCCAGCAGCTTAGTGGACAGGGGGCTGCAGAATGAGCAGTTCTTC. The chain links TRBV7-9 to TRBJ2-1, with TRBD1 matching over 11 bases. The CDR3 length is 16 residues. Germline lookup yields CDR1 SEHNR and CDR2 FQNEAQ (reference sequence). V shed 1 base and J 7 bases; nucleotides not matched to a gene: 6.

This clonotype was recorded at least ten times. Because the CDR3's place on the DNA is in doubt, the DNA is left out and the CDR3 is given as listed by TCRdb. This rearrangement joins TRBV7-5 to TRBJ1-1. TRBV7-5 is listed as a pseudogene. A total of 18 residues make up the CDR3, ends included. The CDR3 here is CISVPEADTVEGHTEAFF.

This chain uses TRBV19 with TRBJ2-7; 9 bases match TRBD2. The CDR3 contains 13 residues. The ends lost 5 bases at V and 4 bases at J; junction bases unmatched: 3. Per the germline V gene, CDR1 is LNHDA and CDR2 is SQIVND (reference sequence). This CDR3 is CASSAAGGYEQYF. The CDR3 DNA sequence: TGTGCCAGTAGTGCGGCGGGAGGGTACGAGCAGTACTTC.

The sample holds many counts of this clonotype. The rearrangement joins TRBV4-1 to TRBJ1-5, with D unclear. The ends were cut back, 0 bases at V and 5 bases at J, with 8 bases in the middle. This CDR3 is 14 amino acids long. Germline V gives CDR1 MGHRA, CDR2 YSYEKL. Here the CDR3 reads CASSQDWNYQPQHF. In DNA form, the CDR3 reads TGCGCCAGCAGCCAAGACTGGAACTATCAGCCCCAGCATTTT.

The J gene is TRBJ1-3, the V gene TRBV19; TRBD1 is a possible D gene (5 bases). Trimming left V 6 bases short and J 0 bases short, with 12 bases between. The length of the CDR3 is 15 residues. From germline, CDR1 is LNHDA and CDR2 SQIVND (reference sequence). In DNA, the CDR3 is TGTGCCAGTAGGACGGGACGAAGCTCTGGAAACACCATATATTTT. Its translation is CASRTGRSSGNTIYF. Combining the CDR3 with reference TRBV19 and TRBJ1-3 gives the whole variable domain DGGITQSPKYLFRKEGQNVTLSCEQNLNHDAMYWYRQDPGQGLRLIYYSQIVNDFQKGDIAEGYSVSREKKESFPLTVTSAQKNPTAFYLCASRTGRSSGNTIYFGEGSWLTVV.

The gene calls are TRBV20-1 and TRBJ2-7; D call uncertain. The CDR3 is 11 residues long. CDR1 and CDR2 (germline): DFQATT, SNEGSKA (reference sequence). V was cut by 6 bases and J by 0 bases, with 6 bases left in between. CDR3 sequence reads: CSAQLSYEQYF. CDR3 DNA sequence: TGCAGTGCGCAACTCTCCTACGAGCAGTACTTC.

The chain combines TRBV2 with TRBJ2-7; 8 bases agree with TRBD1. CDR1 is SNHLY and CDR2 is FYNNEI in the germline V gene. With V trimmed by 5 bases and J by 3 bases, 9 bases remained unmatched. CDR3 size: 15 residues. CDR3 loop: CASSPDRGSFYEQYF. CDR3 coding DNA: TGTGCCAGCAGTCCAGACAGGGGAAGTTTCTACGAGCAGTACTTC.

This clonotype was recorded a few times. The chain has TRBV2 and TRBJ1-6; D uncertain. Germline loops: CDR1 SNHLY, CDR2 FYNNEI. CDR3 length: 13 amino acids. V shed 5 bases and J shed 6 bases, with 8 bases lying between them. CDR3 nucleotides: TGTGCCAGCAGTCCTTCCATTAATTCACCCCTCCACTTT. This sequence encodes CASSPSINSPLHF. Filled out from reference TRBV2 and TRBJ1-6, the complete variable domain reads EPEVTQTPSHQVTQMGQEVILRCVPISNHLYFYWYRQILGQKVEFLVSFYNNEISEKSEIFDDQFSVERPDGSNFTLKIRSTKLEDSAMYFCASSPSINSPLHFGNGTRLTVT.

This chain connects TRBV9 to TRBJ2-7; 11 bases are shared with TRBD2. Losses at the gene ends were 4 bases for V and 0 bases for J; bases not matched to a gene: 3. The germline V gene encodes CDR1 SGDLS and CDR2 YYNGEE. The CDR3 is 15 residues long. DNA of the CDR3: TGTGCCAGCAGCATGGGACTAGCGGCCTCCTACGAGCAGTACTTC. Its protein is CASSMGLAASYEQYF.

This clonotype was detected many times. The chain links TRBV7-6 to TRBJ2-7; TRBD1 matches 11 bases. CDR3 length equals 14 residues. V lost 4 bases and J lost 3; bases outside the gene matches: 2. Germline lookup yields CDR1 SGHVS and CDR2 FNYEAQ. The CDR3 region has the DNA TGTGCCAGCAGCTCCGGGACAGGGGGCTACGAGCAGTACTTC. Translation: CASSSGTGGYEQYF.

The chain is built from TRBV12-3 or TRBV12-4 and TRBJ1-1; no definite D call. V lost 2 bases to trimming and J lost 1 base, with 14 bases between them. The CDR3 totals 16 residues. The CDR3 reads CASSLFPAGENTEAFF. The CDR3 bases are TGTGCCAGCAGTTTATTCCCTGCCGGGGAGAACACTGAAGCTTTCTTT.

This clonotype appeared a few times. This chain joins TRBV7-6 and TRBJ2-7, with D perhaps matching TRBD2 (6 bases). Germline V gives CDR1 SGHVS, CDR2 FNYEAQ. Trimming shortened V by 0 bases and J by 5 bases, and 14 bases separated the two germline ends. The length of the CDR3 is 15 residues. The CDR3 reads CASSLAPAGRNEQYF. The DNA of the CDR3 is TGTGCCAGCAGCTTAGCCCCAGCAGGGAGGAACGAGCAGTACTTC.